This section outlines one T cell receptor (beta chain) sequence together with its context. Only in-frame clones appear in the TCRdb table, and some are missing; sequencing was by immunoSEQ multiplex PCR. The sample shows roughly 330,000 clones, 89% of them seen only once. This sample was included in a study of blood T cell repertoires in COVID-19. At the level of the study: From the United States, Italy and Spain came samples of acute and convalescent COVID-19.

The sample consisted of peripheral blood. This sequence originates from a man between 18 and 35 years old who had recovered from COVID-19.

As DNA, the CDR3 is TGTGCCAGCAGCGCCTTTACGGGAGGAAACACCATATATTTT. It specifies CASSAFTGGNTIYF. The V and J genes are TRBV7-9 and TRBJ1-3, with D uncertain. The CDR3 is 14 amino acids. The V gene's germline CDR1 is SEHNR and CDR2 FQNEAQ (reference sequence). V was clipped by 5 bases and J by 4 bases, with 12 bases between them.